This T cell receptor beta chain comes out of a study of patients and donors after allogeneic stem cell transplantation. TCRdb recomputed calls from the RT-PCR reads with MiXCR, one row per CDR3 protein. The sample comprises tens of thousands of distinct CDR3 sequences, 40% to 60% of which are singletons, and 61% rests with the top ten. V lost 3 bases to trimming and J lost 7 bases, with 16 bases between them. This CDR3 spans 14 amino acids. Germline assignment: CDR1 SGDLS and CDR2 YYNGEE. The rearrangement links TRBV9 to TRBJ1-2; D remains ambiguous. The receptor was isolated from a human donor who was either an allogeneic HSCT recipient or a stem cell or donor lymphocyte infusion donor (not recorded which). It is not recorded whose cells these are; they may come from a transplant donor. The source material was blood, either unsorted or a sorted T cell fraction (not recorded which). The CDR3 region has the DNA TGTGCCAGCAGCGGGAATAGGGTTGTTTCTGGCTACACCTTC. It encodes CASSGNRVVSGYTF.